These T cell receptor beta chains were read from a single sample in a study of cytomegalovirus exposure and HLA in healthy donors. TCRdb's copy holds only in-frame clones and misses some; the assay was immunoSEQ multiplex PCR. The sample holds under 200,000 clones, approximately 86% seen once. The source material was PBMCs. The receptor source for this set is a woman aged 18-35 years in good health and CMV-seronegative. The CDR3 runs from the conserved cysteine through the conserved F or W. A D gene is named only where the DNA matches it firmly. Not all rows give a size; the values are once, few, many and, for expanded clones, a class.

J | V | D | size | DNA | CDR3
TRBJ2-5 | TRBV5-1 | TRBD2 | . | TGCGCCAGCAGCTTGGTGGCTAGCGGGTCGACCTTAATTTTCCAAGAGACCCAGTACTTC | CASSLVASGSTLIFQETQYF
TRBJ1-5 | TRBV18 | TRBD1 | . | TGTGCCAGCTCACCCCGCCCAAGAACCGGGACAGAAAATAAGCCCCAGCATTTT | CASSPRPRTGTENKPQHF
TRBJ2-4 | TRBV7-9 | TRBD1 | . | TGTGCCAGCAGCCCCATGACAGGGGCTCAAGGGAACATTCAGTACTTC | CASSPMTGAQGNIQYF
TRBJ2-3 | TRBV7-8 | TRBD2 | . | TGTGCCAGCAGCTACCTGGTAGCGGGGGGCACAGATACGCAGTATTTT | CASSYLVAGGTDTQYF
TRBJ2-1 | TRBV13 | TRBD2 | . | TGTGCCAGCAGCTCCCTACTAGCGGGAGGGAACAATGAGCAGTTCTTC | CASSSLLAGGNNEQFF
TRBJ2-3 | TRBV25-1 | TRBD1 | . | TGTGCCAGCAGGACAGGGACGCTCACAGATACGCAGTATTTT | CASRTGTLTDTQYF
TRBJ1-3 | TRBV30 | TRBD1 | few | TGTGCCTGGAGTGTACAGGGGGACACCATATATTTT | CAWSVQGDTIYF
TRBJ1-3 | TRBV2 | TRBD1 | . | TGTGCCAGCAGGGACAGGATTACCTCTGGAAACACCATATATTTT | CASRDRITSGNTIYF
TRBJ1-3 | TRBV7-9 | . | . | TGTGCCAGCAGCCTTCCGCGGACTGGAAACACCATATATTTT | CASSLPRTGNTIYF
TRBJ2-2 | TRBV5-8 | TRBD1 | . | TGTGCCAGCAGCTGGTGGGGACAGAGGGCCGGGGAGCTGTTTTTT | CASSWWGQRAGELFF
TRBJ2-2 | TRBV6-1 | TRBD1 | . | TGTGCCAGCATCGCACGGACAGGCTACACCGGGGAGCTGTTTTTT | CASIARTGYTGELFF
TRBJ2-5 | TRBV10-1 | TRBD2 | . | TGCGCCAGCAGTGAGTACACTTTACTCGGGAGGCCCCAAGAGACCCAGTACTTC | CASSEYTLLGRPQETQYF
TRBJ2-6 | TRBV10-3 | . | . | TGTGCCATCAAAGGGGCTGGGGCCAACGTCCTGACTTTC | CAIKGAGANVLTF
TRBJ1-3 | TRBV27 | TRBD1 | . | TGTGCCAGCAGCCCACGGACAGGGACGGGAAACACCATATATTTT | CASSPRTGTGNTIYF
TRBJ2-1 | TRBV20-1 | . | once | TGCAGTGCCCTTTACTCCAATGAGCAGTTCTTC | CSALYSNEQFF
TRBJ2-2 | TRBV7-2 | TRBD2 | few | TGTGCCAGCAGCCTGTCCCCTACTAGCGGGACCGGGGAGCTGTTTTTT | CASSLSPTSGTGELFF
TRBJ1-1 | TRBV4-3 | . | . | TGCGCCAGCAGCCAAAAAACAGGGTTCACTGAAGCTTTCTTT | CASSQKTGFTEAFF
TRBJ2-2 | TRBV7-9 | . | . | TGTGCCTCCATCCCGGAGTCCGGGGAGCTGTTTTTT | CASIPESGELFF
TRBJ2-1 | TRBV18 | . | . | TGTGCCAGCTCACCACCCGACACGTACAATGAGCAGTTCTTC | CASSPPDTYNEQFF
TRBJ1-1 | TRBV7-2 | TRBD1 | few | TGTGCCAGCAGGGCCGGGACAGGCACTGAAGCTTTCTTT | CASRAGTGTEAFF
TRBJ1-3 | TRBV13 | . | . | TGTGCCAGCAGACGGACAGCCTCTGGAAACACCATATATTTT | CASRRTASGNTIYF
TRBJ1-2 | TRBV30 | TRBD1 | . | TGTGCCTGGAGCGGACAGGGAGTGGGAGGCTACACCTTC | CAWSGQGVGGYTF
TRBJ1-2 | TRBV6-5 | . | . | TGTGCCAGCAGAACCCAATACAGATCTGGCTACACCTTC | CASRTQYRSGYTF
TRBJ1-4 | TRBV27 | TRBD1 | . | TGTGCCAGCAGTCGACCCGGGACAGGGGAAAAACTGTTTTTT | CASSRPGTGEKLFF
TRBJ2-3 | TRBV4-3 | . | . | TGCGCCAGCAGCCAAGGGAGGGTAACAGATACGCAGTATTTT | CASSQGRVTDTQYF
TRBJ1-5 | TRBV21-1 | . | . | TGTGCCAGCAGCAAAGTAGAGTGGGCGCGCCCCCAGCATTTT | CASSKVEWARPQHF
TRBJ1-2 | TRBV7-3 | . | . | TGTGCCAGCAGCTTAAGCCGGGACACCCCAGGCTACACCTTC | CASSLSRDTPGYTF
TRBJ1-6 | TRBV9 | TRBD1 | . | TGTGCCAGCAGCGCCCGGGACAGCGGAAATTCACCCCTCCACTTT | CASSARDSGNSPLHF
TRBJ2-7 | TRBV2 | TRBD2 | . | TGTGCCAGCCACGATGTGGGACTTGGGAGGGGCTACGAGCAGTACTTC | CASHDVGLGRGYEQYF
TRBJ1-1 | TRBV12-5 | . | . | TGTGCTAGTGGTTTTATCATTGAGAGGGAAATGAACACTGAAGCTTTCTTT | CASGFIIEREMNTEAFF
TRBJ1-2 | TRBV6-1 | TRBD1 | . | TGTGCCAGCAGTGCGAAACAGGGGTTACTAGGCTACACCTTC | CASSAKQGLLGYTF
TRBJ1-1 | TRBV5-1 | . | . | TGCGCCAGCACGACAGGCCCGAACACTGAAGCTTTCTTT | CASTTGPNTEAFF
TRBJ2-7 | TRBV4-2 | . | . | TGTGCCAGCAGCCAAGTTGCGTCGTTTAGCTCCTACGAGCAGTACTTC | CASSQVASFSSYEQYF
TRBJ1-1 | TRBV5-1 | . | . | TGCGCCAGCAGCTTGGTGGCTAACACTGAAGCTTTCTTT | CASSLVANTEAFF
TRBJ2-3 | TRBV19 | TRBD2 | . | TGTGCCAGTAGTATCCAACTAGCGGGAGGGGGAGATACGCAGTATTTT | CASSIQLAGGGDTQYF